These 18 T cell receptor beta chains were sequenced from one sample in a study of CD8+ T cells in alopecia areata. Extraction and reverse transcription of RNA yielded cDNA as the sequencing template. Sequenced by immunoSEQ multiplex PCR; TCRdb stores in-frame clones only, minus some. This repertoire holds around 300,000 clones, and none appear only once. Cutaneous lymph nodes were pooled and cells sorted by CD4, CD8alpha, NKG2D, NKG2ACE and more. The specimen sequenced was CD4+ T cells sorted from a lymph node. The receptor set was obtained from a C3H/HeJ mouse with alopecia areata. For this strain, the MHC haplotype corresponds to H2-k.

This clone occurred a few times. Each gene name is a mouse one. Read data end 4 residues before the CDR3 end; the end is taken from the germline J gene. V usage is TRBV1 and J usage is TRBJ1-2; 9 bases agree with TRBD1. CDR1 and CDR2 from the germline V gene are NSQYPW and LRSPGD (reference sequence). V shed 1 base and J 2 bases; nucleotides not matched to a gene: 5. CDR3 length: 16 amino acids. The sequenced part of the CDR3 DNA is TGCACCTGCAGTGCAGTTAGACAGGGGGGGAACTCC. As protein: CTCSAVRQGGNS. From start to end, the CDR3 is CTCSAVRQGGNSDYTF. The full variable domain, with the rest looked up from reference TRBV1 and TRBJ1-2, is VTLLEQNPRWRLVPRGQAVNLRCILKNSQYPWMSWYQQDLQKQLQWLFTLRSPGDKEVKSLPGADYLATRVTDTELRLQVANMSQGRTLYCTCSAVRQGGNSDYTFGSGTRLLVI.

Turning to this clone: The gene names here belong to mouse. The sequenced fragment ends 4 residues before the CDR3 boundary, so the rest is inferred from the germline J gene. The rearrangement joins TRBV13-1 to TRBJ1-2, with D perhaps matching TRBD1 (6 bases). V was cut by 6 bases and J by 2 bases, with 11 bases left in between. There are 13 residues in the CDR3. Germline V gene sequence: CDR1 NSHNY, CDR2 SYGAGN. Partial CDR3 DNA: TGTGCCAGCACCTCAGGGGACAACTCC. Its translation: CASTSGDNS. The CDR3 in its entirety is CASTSGDNSDYTF.

Note on this clone: All gene names here are mouse names. The CDR3 extends 4 residues past the end of the read, so its final part is completed from the germline J gene. The chain links TRBV1 to TRBJ2-1, with 9 bases that match TRBD1. Germline CDR1 NSQYPW, CDR2 LRSPGD (reference sequence). The J segment lost 6 bases and the V segment lost 3 bases, leaving 6 bases of the junction unmatched. The CDR3 consists of 15 residues. Partial CDR3 DNA: TGCACCTGCAGTGCCCGGGACAGGGAATTTGCT. Its protein is CTCSARDREFA. The full-length CDR3 reads as CTCSARDREFAEQFF.

In the case of this clone: Mouse names are used for the genes. The read halts 4 residues ahead of the CDR3 end, with the missing end drawn from the germline J gene. This CDR3 is also generated by other DNA sequences in the sample. J is TRBJ2-7 and V is TRBV13-1; possible D gene TRBD2, 6 bases. The CDR3 spans 14 residues. CDR1 is NSHNY and CDR2 is SYGAGN in the germline V gene. Deletions cut 0 bases from V and 0 bases from J, with 7 bases between. CDR3 region: CASSDVGDSYEQYF. The sequenced CDR3 bases are TGTGCCAGCAGTGATGTGGGGGACTCCTAT.

This clone was seen repeatedly, ten times or more. Gene names are the mouse ones. Sequencing ends 4 residues short of the CDR3 end; the germline J gene provides the rest. The chain employs TRBV19 and TRBJ1-1; D may be TRBD1 (5 bases). CDR1 FNHDT and CDR2 SITEND come from the germline V gene (reference sequence). Trimming shortened V by 1 base and J by 0 bases, and 10 bases separated the two germline ends. The CDR3 is made up of 15 amino acids. The part of the CDR3 DNA that was read is TGTGCCAGCAGTATAAGCGACAGAGCAAACACA. This sequence encodes CASSISDRANT. The whole CDR3 sequence reads CASSISDRANTEVFF. The variable domain in full, completed from reference TRBV19 and TRBJ1-1, reads GGIITQTPKFLIGQEGQKLTLKCQQNFNHDTMYWYRQDSGKGLRLIYYSITENDLQKGDLSEGYDASREKKSSFSLTVTSAQKNEMAVFLCASSISDRANTEVFFGKGTRLTVV.

This clone has more than one count but fewer than ten. Mouse names are used for the genes. The observed sequence ends 4 residues before the CDR3 terminus, with the missing tail filled in from the germline J gene. The chain uses TRBV5 and TRBJ2-5, with D unresolved. Germline V gene sequence: CDR1 LGHNA, CDR2 YNLKQL (reference sequence). CDR3 length equals 14 residues. V lost 2 bases and J lost 0, with 6 bases in between. The chain's CDR3 is CASSQLDNQDTQYF. CDR3 bases read: TGTGCCAGCAGCCAACTGGATAACCAAGAC.

This clone was seen a handful of times. The genes and germline here are from mouse. Sequencing ends 4 residues short of the CDR3 end; the germline J gene provides the rest. Different DNA sequences within this sample yield the same CDR3. The rearrangement joins TRBV19 to TRBJ1-2; TRBD1 aligns across 10 bases. The CDR3 is 14 amino acids. CDR1 is FNHDT, CDR2 SITEND, per germline (reference sequence). The J segment lost 3 bases and the V segment lost 4 bases, leaving 3 bases of the junction unmatched. Here the CDR3 reads CASSDRGRDSDYTF. The sequenced part of the CDR3 DNA is TGTGCCAGCAGTGACAGGGGGCGGGACTCC.

This clone was detected only a few times. Gene names follow the mouse nomenclature. The read stops 4 residues short of the end of the CDR3; the missing end is completed from the germline J gene. The chain is built from TRBV31 and TRBJ2-2; 10 bases map to TRBD1. Trimming cost V 2 bases and J 2 bases; bases outside gene matches: 2. The CDR3 is made up of 15 amino acids. Germline assignment: CDR1 GKSSPN and CDR2 SITVG. The sequenced CDR3 bases are TGTGCCTGGAGTGGGACAGGGGCCAACACCGGG. It translates to CAWSGTGANTG. The whole CDR3 sequence is CAWSGTGANTGQLYF.

For this clone: Gene names and germline match the mouse. The missing CDR3 end, 4 residues past where the read stops, is filled in from the germline J gene. The rearrangement links TRBV29 to TRBJ2-5, with D possibly TRBD2 on 7 matching bases. The CDR3 length is 14 residues. Trimming stripped 6 bases from V and 3 bases from J, with 13 bases between. The germline V gene has CDR1 MSHET and CDR2 SYDVDS. CDR3 sequence reads: CASRPGGPQDTQYF. The sequenced CDR3 bases are TGTGCTAGCAGGCCTGGGGGCCCGCAAGAC.

In this sample, this clone turned up a few times. Gene names refer to mouse genes. The CDR3 end is not reached by the read, which stops 4 residues before it; the germline J gene fills it in. J is TRBJ2-3 and V is TRBV31; 11 nucleotides line up with TRBD1. Germline CDR1 is GKSSPN and CDR2 is SITVG. This CDR3 contains 14 residues. CDR3 DNA (partial): TGTGCCTGGAGTCTGGGACAGGGGGTAGAA. Its translation is CAWSLGQGVE. The entire CDR3 sequence reads CAWSLGQGVETLYF.

There are a few counts of this clone. All gene names here are mouse names. With the read ending 4 residues before the CDR3 end, the germline J gene is used to fill in that end. V and J are TRBV13-2 and TRBJ1-2; possible D gene TRBD1, 5 bases. Germline loops: CDR1 NNHNN, CDR2 SYGAGS (reference sequence). V dropped 4 bases and J dropped 0 bases, with 13 bases sitting between them. The CDR3 contains 15 residues. The CDR3 sequence: CASGPRQNANSDYTF. Partial CDR3 DNA: TGTGCCAGCGGTCCCCGACAGAATGCAAACTCC.

Note on this clone: The germline and genes are mouse ones. The read ends 4 residues early relative to the CDR3; the germline J gene fills the gap. The rearrangement joins TRBV13-3 to TRBJ1-2, with 9 nucleotides matching TRBD1. J gave up 4 bases and V 3 bases, and 4 bases lay outside the gene matches. Germline V gene lookup returns CDR1 NNHDY and CDR2 SYVADS. The CDR3 extends over 14 amino acids. This chain's CDR3 is CASSAQGASSDYTF. The CDR3 bases that were read are TGTGCCAGCAGTGCACAGGGGGCAAGCTCC.

This clone has just a few counts. Mouse gene names apply. Coverage ceases 3 residues before the CDR3 finishes, and the germline J gene fills in the end. The gene calls are TRBV19 and TRBJ1-6; a weak D match, TRBD1 (6 bases). TRBJ1-6 is assigned to the ORF class and has an uncertain function. V was shortened by 4 bases and J by 4 bases, with 12 bases between the two germline ends. CDR1 is FNHDT and CDR2 is SITEND in the germline V gene (reference sequence). This CDR3 is 15 amino acids long. Here the CDR3 reads CASSLTGNYNSPLYF. The CDR3 DNA, read in part, is TGTGCCAGCAGTCTCACAGGGAATTATAATTCGCCC.

As concerns this clone: The genes are named according to mouse. The read comes to an end 4 residues before the CDR3 does, leaving the germline J gene to fill in the end. The chain has TRBV13-2 and TRBJ2-2, with D perhaps matching TRBD2 (7 bases). V lost 0 bases and J 5 bases, leaving 11 bases between the germline ends. This CDR3 contains 15 residues. CDR1 NNHNN and CDR2 SYGAGS come from the germline V gene (reference sequence). CDR3 sequence reads: CASGDGGARTGQLYF. The DNA read from the CDR3 is TGTGCCAGCGGTGATGGGGGGGCGAGGACCGGG.

Comment on this clone: Genes here carry mouse names. The read finishes 4 residues shy of the CDR3 end, and the germline J gene is used to complete it. V gene TRBV13-1 combines with J gene TRBJ2-2, with a weak D call TRBD1 (5 bases). Germline V CDR1 and CDR2: NSHNY, SYGAGN. V lost 0 bases to trimming and J lost 3 bases, with 9 bases between them. The CDR3 is 15 amino acids. Here the CDR3 reads CASSDAGPDTGQLYF. The covered CDR3 bases are TGTGCCAGCAGTGATGCAGGGCCCGACACCGGG.

The sample holds a few counts of this clone. Gene and germline names: mouse. The read comes to an end 4 residues before the CDR3 does, leaving the germline J gene to fill in the end. The chain has TRBV13-1 and TRBJ2-5, with 12 positions matching TRBD2. Germline trimming cut 0 bases from V and 2 bases from J; bases unmatched to any gene: 4. The CDR3 totals 17 residues. Germline V lookup: CDR1 NSHNY, CDR2 SYGAGN. CDR3 DNA (partial): TGTGCCAGCAGTGATGATGACTGGGGGGGCGCCCAAGAC. This sequence encodes CASSDDDWGGAQD. The full-length CDR3 reads as CASSDDDWGGAQDTQYF.

On this clone: Mouse names are used for the genes. The read halts 4 residues ahead of the CDR3 end, with the missing end drawn from the germline J gene. The rearrangement uses TRBV5 and TRBJ1-1; D is perhaps TRBD1 (6 bases). The germline V gene encodes CDR1 LGHNA and CDR2 YNLKQL (reference sequence). The ends were cut back, 1 base at V and 0 bases at J, with 6 bases in the middle. This CDR3 has 14 amino acids. CDR3 DNA (partial): TGTGCCAGCAGCCAAGCAGGGGCAAACACA. Its translation: CASSQAGANT. The entire CDR3 protein reads CASSQAGANTEVFF.

The table lists this clone with a few counts. Genes and germline come from the mouse. The sequence runs out 4 residues before the end of the CDR3; the remainder is reconstructed from the germline J gene. The genes are TRBV13-1 and TRBJ2-7, with 12 bases that match TRBD2. The CDR3 has 15 residues. Germline-derived CDR1 and CDR2 are NSHNY and SYGAGN. CDR3 bases read: TGTGCCAGCAGTGATGCGGGACTGGGGGGAGAT. Its protein is CASSDAGLGGD. The CDR3 in full is CASSDAGLGGDEQYF.